The 29 T cell receptor delta chains below were found in one sample sequenced in a study of gamma-delta T cells after stem cell transplantation. TCRdb repeated clone calling on the RT-PCR reads with CATT. This sample has approximately 3,000 delta-chain clones; approximately 8.8% occur once, and the top ten carry roughly 8.3%. The sample consisted of gamma-delta T cells. These receptors originate from a human donor. It is not recorded whose cells these are; they may come from a transplant donor.

There are a few counts of this clone. TCRdb assigns this DNA the protein of a much larger clone, which departs from its translation at residue 15; this likely reflects a read error, and the protein shown comes from translating the DNA. V and J are TRDV2 and TRDJ2; 7 nucleotides align to TRDD3. CDR3 length: 17 amino acids. Germline CDR1 reads GEAIGNYY; CDR2 reads EKD. The CDR3 loop is CACDIWGSQALTAQPFF. Written as DNA, the CDR3 is TGTGCCTGTGACATCTGGGGGTCTCAAGCTTTGACAGCACAACCCTTCTTT.

This clone was picked up a small number of times. This likely reflects a read error, since a far larger clone is one base away. The V gene is TRDV2, the J gene TRDJ2; 12 positions agree with TRDD3. There are 16 residues in the CDR3. The germline V gene encodes CDR1 GEAIGNYY and CDR2 EKD. CDR3 loop: CACDRLGDTLTTQLFF. In DNA, the CDR3 is TGTGCCTGTGACAGACTGGGGGATACTTTGACAACACAACTCTTCTTT.

This clone has a handful of counts. TCRdb's entry gives the protein of a much larger clone, which mismatches this DNA's translation at residue 10, likely from a read error; the protein reported here is translated from the DNA. This sequence joins TRDV1 and TRDJ1, with D uncertain. V lost 1 base, J lost 6 bases, and 12 bases lay in between. The CDR3 is made up of 14 amino acids. Germline V gene data show CDR1 as TSWWSYY and CDR2 as QGS. The CDR3 loop reads CALGEPYRANKLIF. The CDR3 DNA reads as TGTGCTCTTGGGGAACCCTATAGGGCCAATAAACTCATCTTT.

This clone was found a few times. This may arise from a read error, as a much more abundant clone is one base away. The chain joins TRDV1 to TRDJ1; possible D gene TRDD3, 6 bases. Germline CDR1 TSWWSYY, CDR2 QGS. V was pared by 0 bases and J by 0 bases, with 20 bases between. The CDR3 is made up of 19 amino acids. The CDR3: CALGELAYRGTLYTDKLIF. CDR3 DNA: TGTGCTCTTGGGGAACTGGCCTACCGGGGGACCTTGTACACCGATAAACTCATCTTT.

By share of the sample, this clone is hyperexpanded. The same CDR3 can be traced to other DNA sequences in this sample. The genes are TRDV2 and TRDJ1; the D gene is possibly TRDD3 (6 bases). The CDR3 loop spans 13 amino acids. Germline assignment: CDR1 GEAIGNYY and CDR2 EKD. V was trimmed by 0 bases and J by 3 bases, leaving 7 bases between them. The CDR3 region has the DNA TGTGCCTGTGACACCTGGGGGTCCGATAAACTCATCTTT. Amino acid sequence: CACDTWGSDKLIF.

This clone was counted between two and nine times. The chain couples TRDV2 to TRDJ2; TRDD3 aligns across 9 bases. Germline values: CDR1 GEAIGNYY, CDR2 EKD. The length of the CDR3 is 18 residues. The V segment lost 1 base and the J segment 1 base; nucleotides outside the gene matches: 9. This CDR3 reads CACDTVPLLGDLTAQLFF. The CDR3 DNA sequence: TGTGCCTGTGACACTGTTCCTTTACTGGGGGATTTGACAGCACAACTCTTCTTT.

This clone turned up a few times. The V gene is TRDV1, the J gene TRDJ1, with a weak D call TRDD2 (5 bases). V gave up 0 bases and J gave up 7 bases, with 30 bases separating them. Germline V gene lookup returns CDR1 TSWWSYY and CDR2 QGS. The CDR3 covers 20 residues. CDR3 nucleotides: TGTGCTCTTGGGGAACTAAGACTCTTCCCGCCGACCTGTAGGTGGTGTAAACTCATCTTT. Its translation: CALGELRLFPPTCRWCKLIF.

This clone occurred a few times. The rearrangement links TRDV1 to TRDJ1; TRDD3 matches at 11 bases. The trim removed 1 base at V and 3 bases at J, leaving 10 bases unmatched. The CDR3 is 18 residues long. Germline CDR1 and CDR2: TSWWSYY and QGS. The CDR3 DNA reads TGTGCTCTTGGGGAACGTGCCTACTGGGGGATAAAGTCCGATAAACTCATCTTT. Protein sequence: CALGERAYWGIKSDKLIF.

This clone is medium-sized in the sample. The chain is built from TRDV2 and TRDJ1; 13 positions agree with TRDD3. V gave up 2 bases and J gave up 0 bases; unmatched junction bases: 2. This CDR3 is built from 16 residues. CDR1 and CDR2 (germline): GEAIGNYY, EKD. CDR3 region: CACDILGDTYTDKLIF. The CDR3 nucleotides are TGTGCCTGTGACATACTGGGGGATACGTACACCGATAAACTCATCTTT.

This clone has more than one count but fewer than ten. This chain uses TRDV2 with TRDJ3; tentative D call: TRDD3 (6 bases). The CDR3 contains 19 residues. The germline CDR1 and CDR2 sequences are GEAIGNYY and EKD. Trimming left V 0 bases short and J 0 bases short, with 14 bases between. The CDR3 reads CACDTWGTGSSWDTRQMFF. The CDR3 DNA follows: TGTGCCTGTGACACCTGGGGTACTGGGAGCTCCTGGGACACCCGACAGATGTTTTTC.

This clone turned up a few times. This DNA's translation differs at residue 9 from TCRdb's protein, which comes from a much larger clone; a read error is likely, and the protein shown is translated from the DNA. This chain's CDR3 is CALGVTGSPRWTDKLIF. The CDR3, as DNA: TGTGCTCTTGGGGTGACGGGGTCCCCTCGGTGGACCGATAAACTCATCTTT. The chain links TRDV1 to TRDJ1; no reliable D call. V was clipped by 4 bases and J by 2 bases, with 20 bases between them. Germline CDR1 is TSWWSYY and CDR2 is QGS. This CDR3 is built from 17 residues.

As regards this clone: A far more abundant clone sits one base away, making this likely a read error. Other DNA sequences in this sample translate to the same CDR3. The chain carries TRDV2 and TRDJ3; 8 nucleotides align to TRDD3. The CDR3 contains 18 residues. CDR1 is GEAIGNYY and CDR2 is EKD in the germline V gene. The chain's CDR3 is CACDTAGGSSWDTRQMFF. The CDR3 DNA follows: TGTGCCTGTGACACCGCTGGGGGAAGCTCCTGGGACACTCGACAGATGTTTTTC.

This clone qualifies as large. The sample has other DNA sequences that encode this CDR3 too. The chain employs TRDV2 and TRDJ1, with D maybe TRDD3 (6 bases). Germline CDR1 GEAIGNYY, CDR2 EKD. The CDR3 loop spans 18 amino acids. V lost 0 bases to trimming and J lost 2 bases, with 21 bases between them. The CDR3 is CACDTGGGRGSETDKLIF. In DNA form, the CDR3 reads TGTGCCTGTGACACCGGTGGGGGTCGTGGGAGTGAAACCGATAAACTCATCTTT.

Concerning this clone itself: Just one base apart from a much larger clone, this may be a read error. The genes are TRDV2 and TRDJ3; 12 bases agree with TRDD3. From germline, CDR1 is GEAIGNYY and CDR2 EKD. The CDR3 is 21 residues long. V shed 1 base, J shed 0 bases, and the junction held 9 bases outside the gene matches. The CDR3 bases are TGTGCCTGTGACACTGCCACTGGGGGATACCGGAGCTCCTGGGACACCCGACAGATGTTTTTC. It yields the protein CACDTATGGYRSSWDTRQMFF.

By share, this clone ranks as medium-sized (0.01 to 0.1%). The chain joins TRDV1 to TRDJ2; no reliable D call. Germline V gene data show CDR1 as TSWWSYY and CDR2 as QGS. This CDR3 has 17 amino acids. V lost 2 bases and J 6 bases, leaving 19 bases between the germline ends. The CDR3 spells CALGEFNADAGAAQLFF. In nucleotides, the CDR3 is TGTGCTCTTGGGGAATTCAATGCCGACGCCGGGGCAGCACAACTCTTCTTT.

A remark on this clone: One end of the junction is discordant with germline, which a read error may explain. Additional DNA sequences in this sample encode the identical CDR3. The CDR3 sequence is CACDTGSVRHWGIRNTDKLIF. CDR3 nucleotide sequence: TGTGCCTGTGACACCGGCAGCGTGAGACACTGGGGGATACGTAACACCGATAAACTCATCTTC. The rearrangement uses TRDV2 and TRDJ1; 13 bases map to TRDD3. The CDR3 length is 21 residues. Looked up from germline, CDR1 is GEAIGNYY and CDR2 is EKD.

In its sample, this clone was seen a few times. This sequence may be a read error, since a much larger clone differs from it by one base. V and J are TRDV2 and TRDJ1; 9 bases agree with TRDD3. Germline CDR1 GEAIGNYY, CDR2 EKD. V lost 3 bases and J lost 0; bases outside the gene matches: 4. This CDR3 comprises 15 residues. Here the CDR3 reads CACDVLGENTDKLIF. In nucleotides, the CDR3 is TGTGCCTGTGACGTACTGGGGGAGAACACCGATAAACTCATCTTT.

Comment on this clone: Given a much more abundant clone one base away, this may be a read error. The identical CDR3 is also encoded by other nucleotide sequences in the sample. The genes are TRDV1 and TRDJ2; a weak D match, TRDD2 (6 bases). The CDR3 is made up of 23 amino acids. CDR1 TSWWSYY and CDR2 QGS come from the germline V gene. CDR3 DNA sequence: TGTGCCCTTGGGGAACTCGACCTTACCGCTCACCCGTTATTCCTATTTTTGACAGCACAACTCTTCTTT. It codes for CALGELDLTAHPLFLFLTAQLFF.

On this clone: A single base is all that separates this from a far larger clone, so a read error is likely. The same CDR3 is also encoded by other DNA sequences in this sample. This chain joins TRDV2 and TRDJ1, with D unclear. V was shortened by 5 bases and J by 0 bases, with 12 bases between the two germline ends. Germline V gene sequence: CDR1 GEAIGNYY, CDR2 EKD. This CDR3 comprises 14 residues. CDR3 region: CACAPGPYTDKLIF. The CDR3 region has the DNA TGTGCCTGTGCTCCTGGACCATACACCGATAAACTCATCTTT.

The gene calls are TRDV1 and TRDJ1; 12 positions match TRDD3. Germline CDR1 reads TSWWSYY; CDR2 reads QGS. V gave up 0 bases and J gave up 7 bases; unmatched junction bases: 27. The CDR3 extends over 23 amino acids. Here the CDR3 reads CALGELVPHGRTGGYCVRRKLIF. The CDR3 DNA is TGTGCTCTTGGGGAACTGGTCCCGCATGGTCGTACTGGGGGATACTGTGTGAGACGTAAACTCATCTTT.

This clone was counted between two and nine times. This probably arose from a read error, given a far larger clone one base away. The sample carries other DNA sequences with the same CDR3. This chain connects TRDV2 to TRDJ2, with 12 bases that match TRDD3. This CDR3 has 17 amino acids. The germline CDR1 and CDR2 sequences are GEAIGNYY and EKD. The ends lost 7 bases at V and 2 bases at J; junction bases unmatched: 10. CDR3 nucleotides: TGTGCCTGCGACGTACTGGGGGATACAGAATTGACAGCACAACTCTTCTTT. As protein: CACDVLGDTELTAQLFF.

About this clone: This likely came from a read error, as a far larger clone is one base away. The sample has other DNA sequences that encode this CDR3 too. The rearrangement uses TRDV2 and TRDJ1; D not certain. Trimming took 0 bases from V and 2 from J, leaving 15 bases between them. The CDR3 sequence is 16 residues long. Looked up from germline, CDR1 is GEAIGNYY and CDR2 is EKD. The CDR3 here is CACDTGAVPYTDKLIF. Here the CDR3 DNA reads TGTGCCTGTGACACCGGTGCGGTCCCGTATACCGATAAACTCATCTTT.

Turning to this clone: Since a much larger clone is just one base distant, this may be a read error. The CDR3 DNA reads TGTGCCTGTGGCAAAAGGTGGGGGATACTAACCGATAAACTCATCTTT. Translating it yields CACGKRWGILTDKLIF. V gene TRDV2 combines with J gene TRDJ1; 10 bases are shared with TRDD3. This CDR3 contains 16 residues. After removal of 5 bases from V and 2 bases from J, the junction contained 10 bases not matched to a gene. In germline, CDR1 is GEAIGNYY, CDR2 EKD.

To note about this clone: Since a far larger clone is one base different, this is likely a read error. The CDR3 DNA reads as TGTGCCTGTGACACCGTTGGCGGGGCGCTACCCTCCTGGGACACCCGACAGATGTTTTTC. As protein: CACDTVGGALPSWDTRQMFF. The chain joins TRDV2 to TRDJ3; D not certain. This CDR3 is 20 amino acids long. CDR1 is GEAIGNYY and CDR2 is EKD in the germline V gene. V was clipped by 0 bases and J by 0 bases, with 17 bases between them.

This chain uses TRDV2 with TRDJ3; 10 bases line up with TRDD3. This CDR3 has 20 residues. Germline lookup yields CDR1 GEAIGNYY and CDR2 EKD. J lost 0 bases, V lost 2 bases, and 9 bases had no gene match. The CDR3, as DNA: TGTGCCTGTGACAGACTGGGGGATCACCAGAGCTCCTGGGACACCCGACAGATGTTTTTC. Translating it yields CACDRLGDHQSSWDTRQMFF.

This clone was counted between two and nine times. The likely explanation is a read error, given a far larger clone one base away. Because the CDR3's place on the DNA is in doubt, the DNA is left out and the CDR3 is given as listed by TCRdb. This chain connects TRDV2 to TRDJ1. Germline-derived CDR1 and CDR2 are GEAIGNYY and EKD. The CDR3 is 15 residues long, ends included. This chain's CDR3 is CACAVGRRYTDKLIF.

Comments on this clone: A far larger clone is one nucleotide away, so this likely arose from a read error. This chain connects TRDV2 to TRDJ3; TRDD3 matches 11 bases. The CDR3 extends over 20 amino acids. Germline CDR1 is GEAIGNYY and CDR2 is EKD. The CDR3 loop is CACDTVLGDRTSCDTRQMFF. The CDR3 DNA reads as TGTGCCTGTGACACCGTACTGGGGGATAGAACCTCCTGCGACACCCGACAGATGTTTTTC.

V usage is TRDV1 and J usage is TRDJ1; TRDD3 aligns across 8 bases. The germline gives CDR1 TSWWSYY, CDR2 QGS. With 3 bases clipped from V and 4 bases from J, the junction kept 22 bases outside the gene matches. This CDR3 is built from 20 residues. The CDR3 is CALGDPRSFAYWGPHDKLIF. The DNA for the CDR3 is TGTGCTCTTGGGGATCCGCGTTCCTTCGCCTACTGGGGGCCCCACGATAAACTCATCTTT.

In the case of this clone: It differs at one base from a far larger clone, so likely a read error. This specimen includes other DNA sequences encoding the same CDR3. This chain joins TRDV2 and TRDJ2; 11 bases agree with TRDD3. The CDR3 loop spans 16 amino acids. The ends lost 1 base at V and 0 bases at J; junction bases unmatched: 0. Germline loops: CDR1 GEAIGNYY, CDR2 EKD. CDR3 DNA sequence: TGTGCCTGTGACACACTGGGGGATACTTTGACAGCACAACTCTTCTTT. Translating gives CACDTLGDTLTAQLFF.